This TCR beta chain is from a study of blood T cell repertoires in COVID-19. Turning to the study itself: Specimens from acute and convalescent COVID-19 originated in the United States, Italy and Spain. PBMCs, B-cell-depleted T cells, or T cells provided the cDNA or gDNA that made up the material.

Enrollment of patients from Seattle took place during active infection, with longitudinal follow-up. Germline V gives CDR1 ENHRY, CDR2 SYGVKD. V lost 3 bases to trimming and J lost 7 bases; unmatched junction nucleotides: 9. The CDR3 contains 16 residues. Method: immunoSEQ multiplex PCR; TCRdb's copy keeps in-frame clones and lacks some. The data hold 200,000 to 250,000 clones, with roughly 85% observed a single time. The source material was peripheral blood. This TCR came from a woman in her sixties or seventies with COVID-19, enrolled during active disease. The rearrangement joins TRBV10-3 to TRBJ2-1, with 10 bases fitting TRBD1. The CDR3, as DNA: TGTGCCATCAGTGATAGTAGGGACAGGGGTATAAATGAGCAGTTCTTC. This gives the protein CAISDSRDRGINEQFF.